This T cell receptor (beta chain) was sequenced during a study of T cells after yellow fever vaccination (dated by TCRdb to about 2019). As for the study more broadly: The SMART-Seq v4 Ultra Low Input RNA kit was used to prepare libraries from fractions with low cell numbers. To follow T-cell clones before and after primary and booster YFV17D yellow fever vaccination, bulk TCR alpha and beta repertoires were sequenced over time. Blood samples were taken at several timepoints before and after primary and secondary immunization, and bulk PBMC replicates and cell subsets were isolated. Two healthy male donors, one aged 18 to 29 and one aged 30 to 39 years, were included in the cohort. General conclusions and limits of the study: Only two donors were included in the study, so the extent to which the findings can be generalized is limited. A small share of clonotypes occurred in both CD4 and CD8 compartments, likely arising from convergent recombination. Compared with the primary T-cell response, the secondary T-cell response was weaker but faster, peaking on day 5 rather than day 15. Computational filtering was required because FACS-sorted repertoires could contain abundant contaminating clonotypes from the bulk population. Most clones expanded after primary vaccination (almost 98% of CD4 and 70% to 90% of CD8) were re-detected after the booster, suggesting that broad memory maintenance occurred.

A word on this clonotype: Its antigen specificity is not known. At one end, the junction sequence differs from germline, possibly due to a read error.

The sample's treatment or condition label, decoded: live attenuated yellow fever vaccine strain. PBMCs were isolated from peripheral blood using a standard Ficoll-Paque protocol. Dynabeads CD4 and CD8 positive selection kits were used to isolate the CD4 and CD8 T-cell fractions. TriZol was used to extract RNA from bulk PBMCs, from CD4 and CD8 fractions, and from dextramer-positive and dextramer-negative fractions. TCR cDNA was synthesized by 5'RACE template switching, through which a universal primer site and unique molecular identifiers were introduced. Priming for cDNA synthesis came from both the TCR alpha and TCR beta constant segments. Library amplification involved two PCR steps, and the second step added sample barcodes and sequencing adapters. Sequencing of libraries was performed on Illumina HiSeq 2500 (2x100 bp) or NovaSeq (2x150 bp). Regarding the original processing steps: MIGEC handled demultiplexing of reads and collapsing into UMI consensus sequences, while MiXCR performed V(D)J alignment. Vaccine-responding clonotypes were defined with edgeR using replicate PBMC samples, requiring FDR below 0.01 and a log2 fold change above 5 up to day 15. CD4 or CD8 identity was assigned to each bulk clonotype according to whether the clonotype was present at higher abundance in the sequenced CD4 repertoire or the sequenced CD8 repertoire. TCRdb redid the processing of the public reads, applying fastp at Q25 and MiXCR, and retained in-frame beta chains. Rows are combined by CDR3 protein, so each entry shows the most common genes and DNA. These V and J calls derive from TCRdb rather than the authors' analysis. The sample table contains approximately 300,000 distinct CDR3 sequences; only one count was recorded for roughly 13% of them. 0.4% to 0.65% of the sample comes from the top ten.

The receptor comes from a man aged 25-40 years who received the YFV17D yellow fever vaccine. This sample comprised CD4+ T cells sorted from PBMCs, obtained 45 days after the yellow fever booster vaccination.

The nucleotide sequence reads TGTGCCATTAGTGCCCCCCAGGCAGGGGACCACGAGCAGTACTTC. Its translation reads: CAISAPQAGDHEQYF. This chain joins TRBV10-3 to TRBJ2-7, and possibly TRBD1, on 6 matching bases. The germline V gene supplies CDR1 ENHRY and CDR2 SYGVKD. The CDR3, from cysteine to phenylalanine, totals 15 residues. Kept here is only the CDR3 DNA, which spans 45 bases and is read in frame from base 1.